This T cell receptor (beta chain) was retrieved from a study of response to subunit inactivated influenza vaccine. The junction had 11 bases not matched to a gene; V was cut back by 0 bases and J by 5 bases. The V gene's germline CDR1 is DFQATT and CDR2 SNEGSKA (reference sequence). There are 17 residues in the CDR3. In this sample, this clonotype turned up a few times. One entry per CDR3 protein, called by TCRdb with MiXCR from the RT-PCR reads. The data hold 500,000 or so distinct CDR3 sequences, with about 15% observed a single time. This sequence originates from a man aged 45 to 75 who received an inactivated influenza vaccine. The chain employs TRBV20-1 and TRBJ2-7, with 12 bases that match TRBD2. The sample consisted of CD4+ T cells sorted from PBMCs, taken around 25 months after vaccination. The CDR3 loop is CSARDFKTSGRFHEQYF. Written as DNA, the CDR3 is TGCAGTGCTAGAGATTTCAAGACTAGCGGGAGATTCCACGAGCAGTACTTC.